The 3 T cell receptor beta chains below come from one sample, sequenced in a study of OX40 agonist ivuxolimab in advanced cancers. The method was immunoSEQ multiplex PCR; TCRdb's version includes in-frame clones alone and lacks a portion of them. The sample has about 53,000 clones; just under 80% are singletons. The sample in question was CD4+ or CD8+ T cells sorted from blood, obtained in a trial of the OX40 agonist ivuxolimab. The receptors originated from an adult with an advanced solid tumor such as melanoma, head and neck, liver or kidney cancer.

The genes are TRBV30 and TRBJ1-2, with D possibly being TRBD1 (6 bases). V was cut by 3 bases and J by 2 bases, with 10 bases left in between. This CDR3 contains 13 residues. CDR1 GTSNPN and CDR2 SVGIG come from the germline V gene (reference sequence). CDR3 bases: TGTGCCTGGAGCCTCCAGGGGAACTATGGCTACACCTTC. Protein: CAWSLQGNYGYTF.

The chain uses TRBV19 and TRBJ2-7; 7 nucleotides line up with TRBD1. J was trimmed by 5 bases and V by 4 bases; bases with no gene match: 11. The CDR3 length is 15 residues. Germline V CDR1 and CDR2: LNHDA, SQIVND (reference sequence). CDR3 sequence (DNA): TGTGCCAGTAGTACCCAAATCGGGACAGCGGACGAGCAGTACTTC. This encodes CASSTQIGTADEQYF.

This clone was seen more than once but under ten times. The chain is built from TRBV5-4 and TRBJ1-4; D is perhaps TRBD1 (6 bases). In germline, CDR1 is SGHNT, CDR2 YYREEE (reference sequence). The CDR3 totals 16 residues. V lost 2 bases and J lost 3, with 14 bases in between. CDR3 nucleotides: TGTGCCAGCAGCTTACAACAGGGAGGTTCTAATGAAAAACTGTTTTTT. This codes for CASSLQQGGSNEKLFF.